These 25 T cell receptor beta chains were sequenced from one sample in a study of cytomegalovirus exposure and HLA in healthy donors. Both 60 Vbeta primers and 13 Jbeta primers went into the PCR. Measured with immunoSEQ multiplex PCR; TCRdb has only the in-frame clones, and not every one. In the table there are roughly 130,000 clones, 80% of which are singletons. Sequenced material: PBMCs. The receptors stem from a man aged 30-40 years in good health and CMV-seronegative.

The rearrangement links TRBV7-2 to TRBJ2-5; D is perhaps TRBD1 (6 bases). CDR3 length: 15 amino acids. Germline values: CDR1 SGHTA, CDR2 FQGNSA. Between the trimmed V and J ends, which lost 5 bases and 4 bases, there was a span of 17 bases. CDR3 residues: CASSLTSGVGETQYF. The CDR3 nucleotides are TGTGCCAGCAGCCTTACCTCAGGGGTTGGAGAGACCCAGTACTTC.

The chain carries TRBV25-1 and TRBJ2-5; D possibly corresponds to TRBD1 (5 bases). This CDR3 contains 13 residues. Trimming removed 6 bases at V and 5 bases at J, with 13 bases between. CDR1 and CDR2 (germline): MGHDK, SYGVNS. CDR3 bases: TGTGCCAGCAGGGATGGACACGGGGAGACCCAGTACTTC. Translating gives CASRDGHGETQYF.

This clone was seen a handful of times. The gene calls are TRBV5-4 and TRBJ2-1; D might be TRBD1 (5 bases). Per germline, CDR1 SGHNT and CDR2 YYREEE (reference sequence). Trimming stripped 0 bases from V and 2 bases from J, with 12 bases between. The CDR3 contains 16 residues. The CDR3 region has the DNA TGTGCCAGCAGCTTGGGGGGCGCATCCCCCTACAATGAGCAGTTCTTC. It encodes CASSLGGASPYNEQFF.

This rearrangement joins TRBV6-1 to TRBJ2-5, with 8 bases matching TRBD1. This CDR3 region has 15 residues. The V gene's germline CDR1 is MNHNS and CDR2 SASEGT. Trimming removed 6 bases from V and 4 bases from J; junction bases left unmatched: 10. The CDR3 DNA reads TGTGCCAGCAGGAGACAGGGGATCGGAAGAGAGACCCAGTACTTC. Translated, it gives CASRRQGIGRETQYF.

The gene calls are TRBV13 and TRBJ2-3; D may be TRBD2 (6 bases). The CDR3 has 14 amino acids. Trimming stripped 8 bases from V and 1 base from J, with 13 bases between. Germline values: CDR1 PRHDT, CDR2 FYEKMQ (reference sequence). The CDR3 here is CASQTGLRTDTQYF. The CDR3 DNA follows: TGTGCCAGCCAAACGGGACTCCGCACAGATACGCAGTATTTT. Based on the CDR3 plus reference TRBV13 and TRBJ2-3, the full variable domain is AAGVIQSPRHLIKEKRETATLKCYPIPRHDTVYWYQQGPGQDPQFLISFYEKMQSDKGSIPDRFSAQQFSDYHSELNMSSLELGDSALYFCASQTGLRTDTQYFGPGTRLTVL.

This chain joins TRBV6-1 and TRBJ1-1, with D possibly TRBD1 on 5 matching bases. The germline V and J ends were trimmed by 7 bases and 3 bases, with 18 bases remaining between them. The CDR3 contains 15 residues. CDR1 and CDR2 (germline): MNHNS, SASEGT. The CDR3 DNA sequence: TGTGCCAGCACGAGGACGGGGGGTGGGTACACTGAAGCTTTCTTT. Encoded protein: CASTRTGGGYTEAFF.

The rearrangement links TRBV28 to TRBJ2-5, with 9 bases lining up with TRBD1. The V and J ends lost 6 bases and 2 bases, in that order; junction bases with no gene match: 1. Per germline, CDR1 MDHEN and CDR2 SYDVKM. The CDR3 length is 13 residues. The CDR3 DNA sequence: TGTGCCAGCAGGACAGGGGGACAAGAGACCCAGTACTTC. This sequence encodes CASRTGGQETQYF.

The chain employs TRBV10-3 and TRBJ1-5, with a weak D call TRBD1 (5 bases). Trimming cost V 6 bases and J 4 bases, with 10 bases left between them. Germline assignment: CDR1 ENHRY and CDR2 SYGVKD. This CDR3 contains 13 residues. The CDR3 DNA reads as TGTGCCATCAGCCCCAGGGATAATCAGCCCCAGCATTTT. Protein sequence: CAISPRDNQPQHF.

This clone appeared a few times. The CDR3 DNA reads as TGTGCCAGCAGCCAGTACAGGGAAACTAATGAAAAACTGTTTTTT. Residues: CASSQYRETNEKLFF. V usage is TRBV28 and J usage is TRBJ1-4, with D tentatively TRBD1 (6 bases). Germline V gene lookup returns CDR1 MDHEN and CDR2 SYDVKM. Trimming took off 6 bases at V and 1 base at J, with 12 bases between the two ends. The CDR3 length is 15 residues. Full variable domain (outside the CDR3, taken from reference TRBV28 and TRBJ1-4): DVKVTQSSRYLVKRTGEKVFLECVQDMDHENMFWYRQDPGLGLRLIYFSYDVKMKEKGDIPEGYSVSREKKERFSLILESASTNQTSMYLCASSQYRETNEKLFFGSGTQLSVL.

The table lists this clone with a count of one. The chain uses TRBV5-6 and TRBJ2-5, with 8 bases lining up with TRBD1. Trimming removed 4 bases from V and 5 bases from J; junction bases left unmatched: 10. Looked up from germline, CDR1 is SGHDT and CDR2 is YYEEEE. This CDR3 is built from 15 residues. CDR3 residues: CASSPGTGVTETQYF. In DNA form, the CDR3 reads TGTGCCAGCAGCCCTGGGACAGGAGTTACGGAGACCCAGTACTTC. Drawing the rest from reference TRBV5-6 and TRBJ2-5, the complete variable domain is DAGVTQSPTHLIKTRGQQVTLRCSPKSGHDTVSWYQQALGQGPQFIFQYYEEEERQRGNFPDRFSGHQFPNYSSELNVNALLLGDSALYLCASSPGTGVTETQYFGPGTRLLVL.

This clone was counted between two and nine times. This chain links TRBV5-1 with TRBJ1-4; 9 positions match TRBD1. The junction had 12 bases not matched to a gene; V was cut back by 7 bases and J by 11 bases. Germline CDR1 is SGHRS and CDR2 is YFSETQ. The CDR3 runs 14 residues. The CDR3 nucleotides are TGCGCCAGCGGCCCGGGACAGGGTCCGAGGAAACTGTTTTTT. Its protein product is CASGPGQGPRKLFF. The full variable domain, with the rest looked up from reference TRBV5-1 and TRBJ1-4, is KAGVTQTPRYLIKTRGQQVTLSCSPISGHRSVSWYQQTPGQGLQFLFEYFSETQRNKGNFPGRFSGRQFSNSRSEMNVSTLELGDSALYLCASGPGQGPRKLFFGSGTQLSVL.

This clone was seen a few times. This chain joins TRBV9 and TRBJ2-7, with D uncertain. Germline V gene data show CDR1 as SGDLS and CDR2 as YYNGEE. This CDR3 comprises 13 residues. Between the trimmed V and J ends, which lost 0 bases and 4 bases, there was a span of 8 bases. CDR3 sequence (DNA): TGTGCCAGCAGCGTAGGGCCATCATACGAGCAGTACTTC. This translates into CASSVGPSYEQYF. Complete variable domain (other parts from reference TRBV9 and TRBJ2-7): DSGVTQTPKHLITATGQRVTLRCSPRSGDLSVYWYQQSLDQGLQFLIQYYNGEERAKGNILERFSAQQFPDLHSELNLSSLELGDSALYFCASSVGPSYEQYFGPGTRLTVT.

The rearrangement joins TRBV27 to TRBJ2-7; D may be TRBD1 (5 bases). V shed 3 bases and J shed 2 bases, with 11 bases lying between them. The CDR3 sequence is 14 residues long. CDR1 is MNHEY and CDR2 is SMNVEV in the germline V gene (reference sequence). The CDR3 sequence: CASSFSGFTYEQYF. CDR3 sequence (DNA): TGTGCCAGCAGTTTTTCAGGGTTTACCTACGAGCAGTACTTC.

The chain is built from TRBV6-5 and TRBJ1-2, with D possibly TRBD1 on 5 matching bases. Trimming removed 0 bases at V and 0 bases at J, with 8 bases between. Germline CDR1 and CDR2: MNHEY and SVGAGI. The length of the CDR3 is 15 residues. The CDR3 region is CASSYSGVSNYGYTF. Here the CDR3 DNA reads TGTGCCAGCAGTTACTCAGGGGTCTCTAACTATGGCTACACCTTC.

The V and J genes are TRBV19 and TRBJ1-5; D is possibly TRBD1 (5 bases). Germline lookup yields CDR1 LNHDA and CDR2 SQIVND (reference sequence). Trimming took 7 bases from V and 2 from J, leaving 15 bases between them. This CDR3 spans 15 amino acids. The CDR3 bases are TGTGCCAGTACCCCCGCCGGCAGGGGCAATCAGCCCCAGCATTTT. Residues: CASTPAGRGNQPQHF.

For this clone: The junction differs from germline at one of its ends, possibly a read error. The chain combines TRBV5-6 with TRBJ1-2, with a tentative D call TRBD1 (5 bases). This CDR3 has 15 amino acids. From germline, CDR1 is SGHDT and CDR2 YYEEEE. The CDR3: CASSLNRLAMNGYPF. The CDR3 region has the DNA TGTGCCAGCAGCTTAAACAGGTTGGCTATGAACGGCTACCCCTTC.

The chain is built from TRBV6-5 and TRBJ2-2; D is unclear. This CDR3 spans 14 amino acids. Deletions cut 5 bases from V and 3 bases from J, with 10 bases between. Germline V CDR1 and CDR2: MNHEY, SVGAGI. CDR3 sequence reads: CASSLRVDTGELFF. The CDR3 coding sequence is TGTGCCAGCAGTCTCCGCGTGGACACCGGGGAGCTGTTTTTT.

V is TRBV30 and J is TRBJ1-2; no definite D call. Germline V gene data show CDR1 as GTSNPN and CDR2 as SVGIG (reference sequence). The CDR3 runs to 14 residues. The V end lost 2 bases, the J end lost 4 bases, and 14 bases lay between the germline ends. In DNA form, the CDR3 reads TGTGCCTGGAGTTCTGCTACCCGGGGCTATGGCTACACCTTC. Amino acids: CAWSSATRGYGYTF.

This chain links TRBV7-8 with TRBJ1-5; 7 nucleotides align to TRBD1. Germline loops: CDR1 SGHVS, CDR2 FQNEAQ. The CDR3 is 16 amino acids. With V trimmed by 2 bases and J by 6 bases, 10 bases remained unmatched. Here the CDR3 DNA reads TGTGCCAGCAGCTTAACCGCGACAGGGAGTGTTCAGCCCCAGCATTTT. Translating it yields CASSLTATGSVQPQHF.

Of note for this clone: One end of the junction does not line up with germline, which may come from a read error. The rearrangement uses TRBV30 and TRBJ1-2; D remains ambiguous. The CDR3 contains 12 residues. Germline-derived CDR1 and CDR2 are GTSNPN and SVGIG (reference sequence). CDR3 sequence: CAWSNGNYGYPF. The CDR3 coding sequence is TGTGCCTGGAGTAACGGGAACTATGGCTACCCCTTC.

This chain links TRBV9 with TRBJ2-7, with 8 nucleotides matching TRBD2. The V and J ends lost 4 bases and 3 bases, in that order; junction bases with no gene match: 6. This CDR3 is built from 14 residues. From germline, CDR1 is SGDLS and CDR2 YYNGEE. As DNA, the CDR3 is TGTGCCAGCAGCTTAAGCGGGGGAATCTACGAGCAGTACTTC. It is translated as CASSLSGGIYEQYF. The variable domain in full, with the rest retrieved from reference TRBV9 and TRBJ2-7, is DSGVTQTPKHLITATGQRVTLRCSPRSGDLSVYWYQQSLDQGLQFLIQYYNGEERAKGNILERFSAQQFPDLHSELNLSSLELGDSALYFCASSLSGGIYEQYFGPGTRLTVT.

V and J are TRBV28 and TRBJ2-7, with 7 bases matching TRBD2. V trimming: 6 bases; J trimming: 2 bases; junction bases outside the gene matches: 10. The CDR3 has 15 amino acids. CDR1 is MDHEN and CDR2 is SYDVKM in the germline V gene. The CDR3 DNA follows: TGTGCCAGCAGGACCGTTACTAGCGCCGCCTACGAGCAGTACTTC. It encodes CASRTVTSAAYEQYF.

This clone was seen more than once but under ten times. V usage is TRBV19 and J usage is TRBJ1-1, with 9 bases aligning to TRBD1. Germline loops: CDR1 LNHDA, CDR2 SQIVND (reference sequence). With 5 bases clipped from V and 0 bases from J, the junction kept 10 bases outside the gene matches. The CDR3 runs to 17 residues. The chain's CDR3 is CASSLDRGEGMNTEAFF. In DNA, the CDR3 is TGTGCCAGTAGTCTTGACAGGGGGGAAGGCATGAACACTGAAGCTTTCTTT. The variable domain in full, completed from reference TRBV19 and TRBJ1-1, reads DGGITQSPKYLFRKEGQNVTLSCEQNLNHDAMYWYRQDPGQGLRLIYYSQIVNDFQKGDIAEGYSVSREKKESFPLTVTSAQKNPTAFYLCASSLDRGEGMNTEAFFGQGTRLTVV.

The genes are TRBV9 and TRBJ2-5; a possible D gene is TRBD2 (6 bases). The V end lost 4 bases, the J end lost 0 bases, and 19 bases lay between the germline ends. Germline V gene lookup returns CDR1 SGDLS and CDR2 YYNGEE. CDR3 size: 17 residues. The CDR3 DNA follows: TGTGCCAGCAGCACCACGGGAGTGGGAATAAACCAAGAGACCCAGTACTTC. This encodes CASSTTGVGINQETQYF.

V and J are TRBV30 and TRBJ2-7, with TRBD2 matching 7 bases. V lost 1 base to trimming and J lost 7 bases; unmatched junction nucleotides: 13. Looked up from germline, CDR1 is GTSNPN and CDR2 is SVGIG (reference sequence). The CDR3 consists of 15 residues. The DNA of the CDR3 is TGTGCCTGGAGTGGGGGAGGCGGGAGATCGGGTGAGCAGTACTTC. Its translation is CAWSGGGGRSGEQYF.